A single sample is the source of the 30 T cell receptor beta chains below, sequenced in a study of beta chain features in type 1 diabetes. The entirety of the isolated RNA underwent reverse transcription, so expressed TCRB transcripts were sequenced. Clones were sequenced by immunoSEQ multiplex PCR, and TCRdb holds only the in-frame ones, with some missing. The sample contains nearly 250,000 clones, about 14% of which appear only once. The material sequenced was naive CD4+ T cells from blood. Receptors originate from a woman in her 40s in good health.

This clone has only a few counts. The chain has TRBV5-4 and TRBJ2-4; D may be TRBD1 (6 bases). The CDR3 has 16 residues. Looked up from germline, CDR1 is SGHNT and CDR2 is YYREEE (reference sequence). Trimming pared 3 bases from V and 0 bases from J, leaving 13 bases between. CDR3 loop: CASSSQGPIAKNIQYF. CDR3 DNA: TGTGCCAGCAGCTCACAGGGCCCCATAGCCAAAAACATTCAGTACTTC.

The rearrangement joins TRBV2 to TRBJ2-7; possibly TRBD1 for D (7 bases). Germline loops: CDR1 SNHLY, CDR2 FYNNEI. Trimming took 8 bases from V and 3 from J, leaving 14 bases between them. The length of the CDR3 is 13 residues. For the CDR3, the DNA is TGTGCCAGCCAGGGGGGCGTTTACTACGAGCAGTACTTC. Protein: CASQGGVYYEQYF.

A few counts support this clone. This sequence joins TRBV2 and TRBJ2-3; D might be TRBD1 (5 bases). Germline assignment: CDR1 SNHLY and CDR2 FYNNEI. There are 13 residues in the CDR3. V gave up 7 bases and J gave up 3 bases, with 11 bases separating them. CDR3 sequence: CASIRGLTDTQYF. The CDR3 bases are TGTGCCAGCATAAGGGGCCTGACAGATACGCAGTATTTT.

The chain employs TRBV7-9 and TRBJ2-7; perhaps TRBD2 as D (7 bases). Germline loops: CDR1 SEHNR, CDR2 FQNEAQ (reference sequence). The CDR3 contains 15 residues. The V end was cut by 3 bases, the J end by 0 bases, with 12 bases between. The CDR3 here is CASSFGGGLSYEQYF. For the CDR3, the DNA is TGTGCCAGCAGCTTTGGGGGGGGGCTCTCCTACGAGCAGTACTTC.

This clone was detected a few times. This chain uses TRBV12-5 with TRBJ2-2, with 8 bases fitting TRBD1. Trimming took 10 bases from V and 6 from J; bases not matched to a gene: 7. The CDR3 covers 13 residues. The germline V gene encodes CDR1 LGHNT and CDR2 FRNRAP. CDR3 amino acids: CATRGRAAGELFF. CDR3 DNA: TGTGCTACCAGGGGGCGAGCTGCCGGGGAGCTGTTTTTT.

The rearrangement joins TRBV2 to TRBJ1-1; 9 bases fit TRBD1. Losses at the gene ends were 7 bases for V and 3 bases for J; bases not matched to a gene: 9. CDR3 size: 15 residues. Germline CDR1 is SNHLY and CDR2 is FYNNEI. CDR3 protein: CASTGTGRGYTEAFF. The CDR3 nucleotides read TGTGCCAGCACTGGGACAGGGAGAGGATACACTGAAGCTTTCTTT.

This clone was counted between two and nine times. The chain combines TRBV7-6 with TRBJ2-1, with D possibly matching TRBD2 (5 bases). V lost 0 bases to trimming and J lost 10 bases, with 7 bases between them. The length of the CDR3 is 12 residues. CDR1 is SGHVS and CDR2 is FNYEAQ in the germline V gene. In DNA form, the CDR3 reads TGTGCCAGCAGCTTAGCGCGGGCAGAGCAGTTCTTC. Protein sequence: CASSLARAEQFF.

The chain couples TRBV19 to TRBJ1-5; the match to TRBD1 covers 7 bases. The germline CDR1 and CDR2 sequences are LNHDA and SQIVND (reference sequence). V shed 4 bases and J 0 bases; nucleotides not matched to a gene: 15. The CDR3 contains 19 residues. The CDR3 region has the DNA TGTGCCAGTAGTACCCACTTTTTACAGGGGACGTATAGCAATCAGCCCCAGCATTTT. Amino acid sequence: CASSTHFLQGTYSNQPQHF.

The rearrangement joins TRBV18 to TRBJ2-5; 8 bases agree with TRBD2. V lost 2 bases to trimming and J lost 5 bases; unmatched junction nucleotides: 4. CDR3 length: 14 residues. CDR1 KGHSH and CDR2 LQKENI come from the germline V gene. The CDR3 protein is CASSPSGTRETQYF. The CDR3 coding sequence is TGTGCCAGCTCACCAAGTGGGACTAGGGAGACCCAGTACTTC.

This clone occurred a few times. The rearrangement joins TRBV27 to TRBJ2-3; perhaps TRBD1 as D (5 bases). Germline V gene sequence: CDR1 MNHEY, CDR2 SMNVEV (reference sequence). Trimming took off 5 bases at V and 3 bases at J, with 12 bases between the two ends. This CDR3 region has 14 residues. Written as DNA, the CDR3 is TGTGCCAGCAGTCTGGGGCGGTCTACAGATACGCAGTATTTT. As protein: CASSLGRSTDTQYF.

This chain connects TRBV25-1 to TRBJ2-5, with a tentative D call TRBD1 (6 bases). The germline gives CDR1 MGHDK, CDR2 SYGVNS. V dropped 8 bases and J dropped 1 base, with 14 bases sitting between them. This CDR3 contains 14 residues. CDR3 in amino acids: CASGGQLRQETQYF. In DNA, the CDR3 is TGTGCCAGCGGTGGACAGCTCCGCCAAGAGACCCAGTACTTC.

This clone was seen more than once but under ten times. This chain connects TRBV28 to TRBJ2-7; the D gene is possibly TRBD1 (6 bases). V lost 5 bases and J 3 bases, leaving 14 bases between the germline ends. CDR1 and CDR2 from the germline V gene are MDHEN and SYDVKM. The CDR3 is 14 residues long. The CDR3 DNA is TGTGCCAGCAGTCCTACGGACAGAGACTACGAGCAGTACTTC. Translation gives CASSPTDRDYEQYF. The full variable domain, its missing parts supplied by reference TRBV28 and TRBJ2-7, is DVKVTQSSRYLVKRTGEKVFLECVQDMDHENMFWYRQDPGLGLRLIYFSYDVKMKEKGDIPEGYSVSREKKERFSLILESASTNQTSMYLCASSPTDRDYEQYFGPGTRLTVT.

The chain recombines TRBV7-8 with TRBJ2-1; TRBD2 might be the D (6 bases). Per the germline V gene, CDR1 is SGHVS and CDR2 is FQNEAQ. The ends were cut back, 1 base at V and 4 bases at J, with 11 bases in the middle. CDR3 length: 15 residues. In nucleotides, the CDR3 is TGTGCCAGCAGCTTAGGGGGACTTTTGTACAATGAGCAGTTCTTC. Translating it yields CASSLGGLLYNEQFF.

The rearrangement links TRBV7-8 to TRBJ2-3; TRBD2 matches 9 bases. J was trimmed by 4 bases and V by 4 bases; bases with no gene match: 12. There are 17 residues in the CDR3. Per germline, CDR1 SGHVS and CDR2 FQNEAQ. CDR3 in amino acids: CASSSYRGGGASDTQYF. CDR3 DNA sequence: TGTGCCAGCAGCTCCTACCGTGGCGGGGGGGCCTCAGATACGCAGTATTTT.

This clone turned up a few times. The chain combines TRBV12-5 with TRBJ2-5; 7 bases agree with TRBD1. From germline, CDR1 is LGHNT and CDR2 FRNRAP. The CDR3 spans 16 residues. The CDR3 reads CAIRDSFLGHQETQYF. CDR3 DNA sequence: TGTGCCATCCGGGACAGCTTCCTGGGGCATCAAGAGACCCAGTACTTC.

This clone was detected only a few times. The chain joins TRBV5-1 to TRBJ2-3; 10 bases are shared with TRBD2. The germline gives CDR1 SGHRS, CDR2 YFSETQ. There are 17 residues in the CDR3. V lost 4 bases to trimming and J lost 5 bases; unmatched junction nucleotides: 13. The CDR3 loop is CASSPRAGGPFEDTQYF. For the CDR3, the DNA is TGCGCCAGCAGCCCCCGAGCGGGGGGGCCGTTTGAAGATACGCAGTATTTT.

This clone was seen a few times. The gene calls are TRBV10-3 and TRBJ2-3, with D perhaps matching TRBD2 (6 bases). The CDR3 sequence is 13 residues long. V lost 7 bases, J lost 2 bases, and 10 bases lay in between. In germline, CDR1 is ENHRY, CDR2 SYGVKD. CDR3 amino acids: CAITTGDTDTQYF. DNA for the CDR3: TGTGCCATCACGACGGGAGACACAGATACGCAGTATTTT.

DNA for the CDR3: TGTGCCACCAGCAGATCAGGAGGCTCTGGAAACACCATATATTTT. This gives the protein CATSRSGGSGNTIYF. The chain uses TRBV15 and TRBJ1-3; D remains unclear. This CDR3 has 15 amino acids. Germline CDR1 reads LNHNV; CDR2 reads YYDKDF (reference sequence). Trimming left V 2 bases short and J 0 bases short, with 8 bases between. The full variable domain, rest sourced from reference TRBV15 and TRBJ1-3, is DAMVIQNPRYQVTQFGKPVTLSCSQTLNHNVMYWYQQKSSQAPKLLFHYYDKDFNNEADTPDNFQSRRPNTSFCFLDIRSPGLGDTAMYLCATSRSGGSGNTIYFGEGSWLTVV.

The chain uses TRBV6-1 and TRBJ2-2; 11 nucleotides match TRBD2. The CDR3 runs 18 residues. Germline lookup yields CDR1 MNHNS and CDR2 SASEGT. V gave up 2 bases and J gave up 0 bases; unmatched junction bases: 5. The CDR3 sequence is CASSEFPSGGTNTGELFF. The CDR3 nucleotides read TGTGCCAGCAGTGAATTCCCTAGCGGGGGGACGAACACCGGGGAGCTGTTTTTT.

The chain recombines TRBV29-1 with TRBJ2-3, with 8 bases identical to TRBD1. The V gene's germline CDR1 is SQVTM and CDR2 ANQGSEA. The V gene end was trimmed by 5 bases and the J gene end by 1 base; junction bases not matched to a gene: 5. This CDR3 has 14 residues. The DNA of the CDR3 is TGCAGCGTTATTGGACAGGGCCGCACAGATACGCAGTATTTT. Its protein is CSVIGQGRTDTQYF.

The V call is TRBV9, the J call TRBJ1-2; TRBD1 might be the D (5 bases). There are 14 residues in the CDR3. Germline lookup yields CDR1 SGDLS and CDR2 YYNGEE. The V and J ends lost 4 bases and 3 bases respectively, with 13 bases between them. DNA of the CDR3: TGTGCCAGCAGCTCCCGGGGGATCCACTATGGCTACACCTTC. Translated: CASSSRGIHYGYTF.

This clone appeared a few times. The chain joins TRBV7-6 to TRBJ2-5; possibly TRBD1 for D (6 bases). V lost 5 bases to trimming and J lost 2 bases, with 9 bases between them. This CDR3 contains 13 residues. Germline V gene sequence: CDR1 SGHVS, CDR2 FNYEAQ. The CDR3 is CASSHREQETQYF. Here the CDR3 DNA reads TGTGCCAGCAGCCACAGGGAGCAAGAGACCCAGTACTTC. The full variable domain, with the rest looked up from reference TRBV7-6 and TRBJ2-5, is GAGVSQSPRYKVTKRGQDVALRCDPISGHVSLYWYRQALGQGPEFLTYFNYEAQQDKSGLPNDRFSAERPEGSISTLTIQRTEQRDSAMYRCASSHREQETQYFGPGTRLLVL.

This clone has a handful of counts. The V gene is TRBV6-6, the J gene TRBJ1-1; D unresolved. The V end lost 4 bases, the J end lost 3 bases, and 12 bases lay between the germline ends. Germline V CDR1 and CDR2: MNHNY, SVGAGI (reference sequence). The CDR3 is 14 amino acids. DNA for the CDR3: TGTGCCAGCAGTTTTGAGCATCGAGACACTGAAGCTTTCTTT. Translation gives CASSFEHRDTEAFF.

The J gene is TRBJ2-3, the V gene TRBV7-2, with 8 bases aligning to TRBD2. The CDR3 runs to 15 residues. Germline V gene sequence: CDR1 SGHTA, CDR2 FQGNSA. V shed 4 bases and J 6 bases; nucleotides not matched to a gene: 9. CDR3 sequence reads: CASSWNGGGSDTQYF. CDR3 coding DNA: TGTGCCAGCAGCTGGAACGGGGGGGGGTCGGATACGCAGTATTTT.

This chain uses TRBV27 with TRBJ2-7, with TRBD1 matching over 9 bases. CDR3 size: 15 residues. CDR1 and CDR2 from the germline V gene are MNHEY and SMNVEV (reference sequence). Trimming removed 5 bases from V and 2 bases from J; junction bases left unmatched: 7. The CDR3 region has the DNA TGTGCCAGCAGTCTCCTGGGACAGGGACCCTACGAGCAGTACTTC. Its translation is CASSLLGQGPYEQYF.

This chain connects TRBV7-2 to TRBJ2-2, with 7 bases matching TRBD1. This CDR3 has 16 amino acids. Per the germline V gene, CDR1 is SGHTA and CDR2 is FQGNSA. With V trimmed by 5 bases and J by 3 bases, 9 bases remained unmatched. In DNA, the CDR3 is TGTGCCAGCAGCCCAAGGGGGCTAGTCGACACCGGGGAGCTGTTTTTT. Translating it yields CASSPRGLVDTGELFF.

This clone was recorded a few times. This chain links TRBV27 with TRBJ1-4, with D perhaps matching TRBD1 (5 bases). This CDR3 contains 15 residues. V was shortened by 0 bases and J by 8 bases, with 13 bases between the two germline ends. From germline, CDR1 is MNHEY and CDR2 SMNVEV (reference sequence). For the CDR3, the DNA is TGTGCCAGCAGTTTATCGGCAGCAGGGTTCGAAAAACTGTTTTTT. As protein: CASSLSAAGFEKLFF.

This clone was observed a few times. This chain joins TRBV5-6 and TRBJ2-7; no definite D call. The germline V and J ends were trimmed by 2 bases and 3 bases, with 3 bases remaining between them. The V gene's germline CDR1 is SGHDT and CDR2 YYEEEE. The CDR3 runs 11 residues. The CDR3 sequence: CASSFGYEQYF. CDR3 DNA sequence: TGTGCCAGCAGCTTCGGCTACGAGCAGTACTTC.

This chain's CDR3 is CASSITGRPGNQPQHF. Written as DNA, the CDR3 is TGTGCCAGCAGCATAACAGGGAGACCAGGCAATCAGCCCCAGCATTTT. The rearrangement uses TRBV7-2 and TRBJ1-5; tentatively, D is TRBD1 (6 bases). V was shortened by 5 bases and J by 2 bases, with 16 bases between the two germline ends. Germline CDR1 reads SGHTA; CDR2 reads FQGNSA. This CDR3 region has 16 residues.

This clone was seen a handful of times. The chain links TRBV7-2 to TRBJ2-4, with TRBD2 matching 7 bases. Unmatched junction bases numbered 5, after V lost 5 bases and J lost 1 base. The length of the CDR3 is 15 residues. CDR1 is SGHTA, CDR2 FQGNSA, per germline. CDR3 in amino acids: CASSVWGGAKNIQYF. CDR3 in DNA: TGTGCCAGCAGCGTCTGGGGGGGGGCCAAAAACATTCAGTACTTC.